The 25 T cell receptor beta chains reported below all come from one sample, sequenced in a study of siplizumab effects on memory and regulatory T cells. The data were produced by immunoSEQ multiplex PCR, yet TCRdb's version contains in-frame clones alone and is incomplete. The sample consists of 70,000 to 90,000 clones, about nine tenths of them appearing once. Sequenced material: CD4+ T cells sorted from blood. The receptors derive from a human donor in good health.

The chain has TRBV19 and TRBJ1-4; D gene uncertain. There are 11 residues in the CDR3. Between the trimmed V and J ends, which lost 8 bases and 8 bases, there was a span of 9 bases. Germline CDR1 LNHDA, CDR2 SQIVND (reference sequence). This chain's CDR3 is CASGVLEKLFF. The CDR3 DNA is TGTGCCAGTGGGGTTTTGGAAAAACTGTTTTTT.

This sequence joins TRBV7-6 and TRBJ2-3; 8 bases match TRBD2. The CDR3 is 14 amino acids. J gave up 3 bases and V 2 bases, and 1 base lay outside the gene matches. Per the germline V gene, CDR1 is SGHVS and CDR2 is FNYEAQ. This chain's CDR3 is CASSLTGGTDTQYF. Written as DNA, the CDR3 is TGTGCCAGCAGCTTAACGGGGGGGACAGATACGCAGTATTTT.

This clone was detected only once. V is TRBV18 and J is TRBJ1-1; TRBD1 might be the D (5 bases). V was shortened by 0 bases and J by 0 bases, with 14 bases between the two germline ends. The CDR3 contains 17 residues. The germline V gene encodes CDR1 KGHSH and CDR2 LQKENI. DNA for the CDR3: TGTGCCAGCTCACCACCCGGGGGACGGGGAGTGAACACTGAAGCTTTCTTT. It specifies CASSPPGGRGVNTEAFF. Drawing the rest from reference TRBV18 and TRBJ1-1, the complete variable domain is NAGVMQNPRHLVRRRGQEARLRCSPMKGHSHVYWYRQLPEEGLKFMVYLQKENIIDESGMPKERFSAEFPKEGPSILRIQQVVRGDSAAYFCASSPPGGRGVNTEAFFGQGTRLTVV.

V gene TRBV28 combines with J gene TRBJ1-2; no definite D call. Looked up from germline, CDR1 is MDHEN and CDR2 is SYDVKM. The V and J ends lost 8 bases and 3 bases respectively, with 7 bases between them. The CDR3 is 11 residues long. DNA for the CDR3: TGTGCCAGCGGCCCCCACTATGGCTACACCTTC. Translated, it gives CASGPHYGYTF.

This chain uses TRBV5-6 with TRBJ2-2; no clear D gene. V was shortened by 4 bases and J by 7 bases, with 11 bases between the two germline ends. The CDR3 runs to 13 residues. The germline CDR1 and CDR2 sequences are SGHDT and YYEEEE. The DNA of the CDR3 is TGTGCCAGCAGCGTAAAGTTGTTCGGGGAGCTGTTTTTT. Its protein product is CASSVKLFGELFF.

As concerns this clone: Other DNA sequences within the sample encode an identical CDR3. V is TRBV5-4 and J is TRBJ2-1, with a weak D call TRBD2 (5 bases). CDR1 and CDR2 (germline): SGHNT, YYREEE (reference sequence). With 0 bases removed from V and 4 bases from J, the gap between germline ends came to 11 bases. CDR3 length: 15 residues. CDR3: CASSLGLGSYNEQFF. CDR3 bases: TGTGCCAGCAGCTTGGGGCTGGGGAGTTACAATGAGCAGTTCTTC.

V gene TRBV6-5 combines with J gene TRBJ2-7, with 8 bases identical to TRBD1. V dropped 5 bases and J dropped 6; count of bases not matched to a gene: 3. Germline CDR1 reads MNHEY; CDR2 reads SVGAGI. CDR3 size: 12 residues. The CDR3 is CASSRTGSEQYF. In nucleotides, the CDR3 is TGTGCCAGCAGTAGGACAGGGAGCGAGCAGTACTTC.

This sequence joins TRBV6-5 and TRBJ2-2; unclear D gene. Trimming cost V 8 bases and J 0 bases, with 10 bases left between them. Germline values: CDR1 MNHEY, CDR2 SVGAGI. The CDR3 consists of 14 residues. The CDR3 region is CASYRHSNTGELFF. In DNA form, the CDR3 reads TGTGCCAGCTATCGACACTCGAACACCGGGGAGCTGTTTTTT.

This chain uses TRBV18 with TRBJ2-1; TRBD2 matches at 9 bases. This CDR3 has 16 residues. The germline V gene encodes CDR1 KGHSH and CDR2 LQKENI. The ends lost 1 base at V and 7 bases at J; junction bases unmatched: 8. The DNA of the CDR3 is TGTGCCAGCTCACCACGGGCCGCGGGAGGGGGTAATGAGCAGTTCTTC. It codes for CASSPRAAGGGNEQFF.

The rearrangement uses TRBV4-1 and TRBJ2-2, with D unclear. The ends were cut back, 4 bases at V and 4 bases at J, with 10 bases in the middle. Germline values: CDR1 MGHRA, CDR2 YSYEKL. CDR3 length: 14 residues. In DNA form, the CDR3 reads TGCGCCAGCAGCCGCCCAGGCTCCACCGGGGAGCTGTTTTTT. It encodes CASSRPGSTGELFF.

This sequence joins TRBV5-1 and TRBJ2-1; D is perhaps TRBD1 (5 bases). Trimming left V 0 bases short and J 2 bases short, with 9 bases between. CDR1 and CDR2 from the germline V gene are SGHRS and YFSETQ. The CDR3 is 15 amino acids. CDR3 sequence reads: CASSLGGRTYNEQFF. The CDR3 nucleotides read TGCGCCAGCAGCTTGGGGGGCAGAACCTACAATGAGCAGTTCTTC. The full variable domain, its missing parts supplied by reference TRBV5-1 and TRBJ2-1, is KAGVTQTPRYLIKTRGQQVTLSCSPISGHRSVSWYQQTPGQGLQFLFEYFSETQRNKGNFPGRFSGRQFSNSRSEMNVSTLELGDSALYLCASSLGGRTYNEQFFGPGTRLTVL.

The rearrangement uses TRBV15 and TRBJ2-1, with TRBD1 matching over 12 bases. CDR3 length equals 16 residues. CDR1 is LNHNV, CDR2 YYDKDF, per germline (reference sequence). V gave up 4 bases and J gave up 7 bases; unmatched junction bases: 8. Here the CDR3 reads CATSIVRDRGRNEQFF. The CDR3 nucleotides read TGTGCCACCAGCATTGTTCGGGACAGGGGGCGGAATGAGCAGTTCTTC.

J is TRBJ2-7 and V is TRBV4-2; TRBD1 might be the D (6 bases). This CDR3 region has 15 residues. Germline V gene data show CDR1 as LGHNA and CDR2 as YNFKEQ. Trimming shortened V by 1 base and J by 2 bases, and 12 bases separated the two germline ends. DNA of the CDR3: TGTGCCAGCAGCCAAGGGGGACAAACCGCCTACGAGCAGTACTTC. Translation gives CASSQGGQTAYEQYF.

The rearrangement links TRBV15 to TRBJ2-3; 7 positions agree with TRBD1. Germline CDR1 is LNHNV and CDR2 is YYDKDF (reference sequence). The CDR3 is 16 residues long. J was trimmed by 1 base and V by 2 bases; bases with no gene match: 6. Here the CDR3 reads CATSRRRDSGTDTQYF. In DNA, the CDR3 is TGTGCCACCAGCAGACGCCGGGACAGCGGCACAGATACGCAGTATTTT.

CDR3 protein: CASSLPGSEKLFF. The CDR3 DNA follows: TGCGCCAGCAGCCTCCCGGGGAGTGAAAAACTGTTTTTT. This sequence joins TRBV4-1 and TRBJ1-4; D uncertain. Per germline, CDR1 MGHRA and CDR2 YSYEKL. V gave up 4 bases and J gave up 7 bases, with 10 bases separating them. CDR3 length: 13 residues.

This chain links TRBV2 with TRBJ2-5; possibly TRBD2 for D (6 bases). CDR1 SNHLY and CDR2 FYNNEI come from the germline V gene. V lost 3 bases to trimming and J lost 5 bases, with 13 bases between them. The CDR3 is 14 amino acids. CDR3 residues: CASSERGGGETQYF. In DNA, the CDR3 is TGTGCCAGCAGTGAGCGGGGAGGAGGGGAGACCCAGTACTTC.

This clone was seen only a few times. V and J are TRBV5-4 and TRBJ1-1; maybe TRBD1 (6 bases). V gave up 4 bases and J gave up 8 bases, with 15 bases separating them. CDR1 is SGHNT, CDR2 YYREEE, per germline (reference sequence). The CDR3 length is 13 residues. Written as DNA, the CDR3 is TGTGCCAGCAGCCACCCAGGGGAAGCAGAAGCTTTCTTT. It encodes CASSHPGEAEAFF.

This clone was seen a handful of times. The chain couples TRBV30 to TRBJ2-7, with TRBD2 matching 13 bases. CDR1 GTSNPN and CDR2 SVGIG come from the germline V gene (reference sequence). The CDR3 covers 19 residues. J gave up 2 bases and V 2 bases, and 15 bases lay outside the gene matches. The CDR3 DNA reads as TGTGCCTGGAGTCCCAAGGCCTACTTTACTAGCGGGAGGGCCTACGAGCAGTACTTC. Amino acids: CAWSPKAYFTSGRAYEQYF.

The chain is built from TRBV5-1 and TRBJ2-4, with TRBD2 matching over 9 bases. Looked up from germline, CDR1 is SGHRS and CDR2 is YFSETQ. This CDR3 has 14 amino acids. J lost 8 bases, V lost 4 bases, and 7 bases had no gene match. CDR3 loop: CASSRAGGTDIQYF. CDR3 sequence (DNA): TGCGCCAGCAGCCGAGCGGGAGGTACAGACATTCAGTACTTC.

The rearrangement uses TRBV18 and TRBJ2-1, with D maybe TRBD1 (6 bases). V lost 2 bases to trimming and J lost 0 bases, with 17 bases between them. Per germline, CDR1 KGHSH and CDR2 LQKENI. This CDR3 region has 18 residues. The CDR3 sequence is CASSPTAQGSSSYNEQFF. The DNA of the CDR3 is TGTGCCAGCTCACCAACAGCGCAGGGGTCCAGCTCCTACAATGAGCAGTTCTTC.

V usage is TRBV5-1 and J usage is TRBJ2-7; 9 bases line up with TRBD2. J gave up 6 bases and V 4 bases, and 8 bases lay outside the gene matches. Germline V gives CDR1 SGHRS, CDR2 YFSETQ. The CDR3 extends over 14 amino acids. DNA for the CDR3: TGCGCCAGCAGCACCGGGACTAGCACTCGCGAGCAGTACTTC. Translation gives CASSTGTSTREQYF.

The chain uses TRBV6-5 and TRBJ2-5; D remains ambiguous. Looked up from germline, CDR1 is MNHEY and CDR2 is SVGAGI. V lost 6 bases, J lost 5 bases, and 10 bases lay in between. The CDR3 length is 12 residues. The CDR3 nucleotides are TGTGCCAGCAGCCGGTTCCGGGAGACCCAGTACTTC. The encoded protein is CASSRFRETQYF.

The chain uses TRBV5-1 and TRBJ1-3; D is unresolved. Germline V gene data show CDR1 as SGHRS and CDR2 as YFSETQ. Between the trimmed V and J ends, which lost 4 bases and 2 bases, there was a span of 13 bases. The CDR3 is 15 amino acids. The CDR3 loop is CASSIAVAAGNTIYF. CDR3 nucleotide sequence: TGCGCCAGCAGCATAGCAGTTGCGGCTGGAAACACCATATATTTT.

CDR3 nucleotide sequence: TGCGCCAGCAGCCAAGATCTGCAGACCTACGAGCAGTACTTC. It is translated as CASSQDLQTYEQYF. This rearrangement joins TRBV4-3 to TRBJ2-7; no clear D gene. The CDR3 spans 14 residues. Germline CDR1 LGHNA, CDR2 YSLEER. Trimming took off 0 bases at V and 2 bases at J, with 8 bases between the two ends.

This chain connects TRBV19 to TRBJ1-4, with D possibly matching TRBD1 (5 bases). The CDR3 contains 15 residues. Germline-derived CDR1 and CDR2 are LNHDA and SQIVND (reference sequence). V lost 8 bases and J lost 8, with 21 bases in between. This CDR3 is CASATKGQGLEKLFF. The CDR3 bases are TGTGCCAGTGCAACAAAGGGGCAGGGCCTAGAAAAACTGTTTTTT.